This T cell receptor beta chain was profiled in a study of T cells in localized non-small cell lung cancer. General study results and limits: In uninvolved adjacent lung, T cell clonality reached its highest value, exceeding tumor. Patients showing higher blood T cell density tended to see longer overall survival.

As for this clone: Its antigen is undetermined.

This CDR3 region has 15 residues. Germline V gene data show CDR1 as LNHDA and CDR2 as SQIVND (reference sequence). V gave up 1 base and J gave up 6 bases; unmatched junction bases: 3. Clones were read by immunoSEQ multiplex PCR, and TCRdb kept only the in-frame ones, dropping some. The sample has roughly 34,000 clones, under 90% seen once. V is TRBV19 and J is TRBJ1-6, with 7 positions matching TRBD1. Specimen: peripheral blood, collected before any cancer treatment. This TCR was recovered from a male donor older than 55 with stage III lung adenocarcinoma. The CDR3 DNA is TGTGCCAGTAGTATAGTCGGGACAGCTAATTCACCCCTCCACTTT. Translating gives CASSIVGTANSPLHF.